This entry lists 30 T cell receptor beta chains sequenced from one sample in a study of OX40 agonist ivuxolimab in advanced cancers. Measured with immunoSEQ multiplex PCR; TCRdb has only the in-frame clones, and not every one. This sample carries around 16,000 clones, roughly 78% of them seen once, and the ten largest clones take 25% to 35%. Sequenced here: CD4+ or CD8+ T cells sorted from blood, sampled in a trial of the OX40 agonist ivuxolimab. Source of these receptors: an adult with an advanced solid tumor such as melanoma, head and neck, liver or kidney cancer.

The rearrangement uses TRBV7-2 and TRBJ2-1, with D possibly TRBD2 on 5 matching bases. The CDR3 totals 12 residues. Per germline, CDR1 SGHTA and CDR2 FQGNSA. Deletions cut 6 bases from V and 9 bases from J, with 12 bases between. The CDR3 DNA reads TGTGCCAGCAGAAACGGACGGGGTGAGCAGTTCTTC. Its protein product is CASRNGRGEQFF.

V and J are TRBV7-9 and TRBJ2-7; no clear D gene. The V end was cut by 5 bases, the J end by 4 bases, with 12 bases between. Germline CDR1 SEHNR, CDR2 FQNEAQ (reference sequence). The CDR3 is made up of 13 amino acids. CDR3 in amino acids: CASSPPGGYEQYF. CDR3 nucleotides: TGTGCCAGCAGCCCGCCCGGTGGATACGAGCAGTACTTC.

V is TRBV4-1 and J is TRBJ1-6; tentatively, D is TRBD1 (6 bases). Trimming shortened V by 1 base and J by 8 bases, and 15 bases separated the two germline ends. Per germline, CDR1 MGHRA and CDR2 YSYEKL. The CDR3 extends over 16 amino acids. CDR3 coding DNA: TGCGCCAGCAGCCAAGTACCTTTTAGGACAGATTCACCCCTCCACTTT. Its translation is CASSQVPFRTDSPLHF.

CDR3 region: CASSLGQQGYEQYF. Written as DNA, the CDR3 is TGTGCCAGCAGCTTGGGACAGCAGGGATACGAGCAGTACTTC. The V call is TRBV5-6, the J call TRBJ2-7; a possible D gene is TRBD1 (5 bases). The germline CDR1 and CDR2 sequences are SGHDT and YYEEEE. Between the trimmed V and J ends, which lost 0 bases and 4 bases, there was a span of 11 bases. This CDR3 spans 14 amino acids.

The chain uses TRBV4-1 and TRBJ2-1; TRBD2 might be the D (6 bases). CDR1 MGHRA and CDR2 YSYEKL come from the germline V gene. Trimming took off 4 bases at V and 9 bases at J, with 16 bases between the two ends. The CDR3 extends over 14 amino acids. The CDR3 loop is CASSPRDFTGEQFF. DNA for the CDR3: TGCGCCAGCAGCCCCCGGGACTTCACGGGTGAGCAGTTCTTC.

The chain couples TRBV30 to TRBJ2-1; 10 nucleotides agree with TRBD2. CDR3 size: 14 residues. Germline CDR1 reads GTSNPN; CDR2 reads SVGIG (reference sequence). J was trimmed by 8 bases and V by 2 bases; bases with no gene match: 6. This CDR3 reads CAWSPGLAFDEQFF. In DNA, the CDR3 is TGTGCCTGGAGTCCGGGACTAGCGTTCGATGAGCAGTTCTTC.

The rearrangement uses TRBV5-5 and TRBJ1-5, with 9 bases identical to TRBD1. Per the germline V gene, CDR1 is SGHKS and CDR2 is YYEKEE (reference sequence). After removal of 4 bases from V and 2 bases from J, the junction contained 7 bases not matched to a gene. This CDR3 spans 16 amino acids. The CDR3, as DNA: TGTGCCAGCAGCCCCCGGGACAGGGATGGCAATCAGCCCCAGCATTTT. It translates to CASSPRDRDGNQPQHF.

This chain connects TRBV2 to TRBJ2-7; perhaps TRBD1 as D (6 bases). The CDR3 loop spans 15 amino acids. V lost 5 bases to trimming and J lost 2 bases, with 16 bases between them. Germline V CDR1 and CDR2: SNHLY, FYNNEI. The CDR3 here is CASSLMGAHPYEQYF. Here the CDR3 DNA reads TGTGCCAGCAGTTTAATGGGGGCTCACCCCTACGAGCAGTACTTC. Based on the CDR3 plus reference TRBV2 and TRBJ2-7, the full variable domain is EPEVTQTPSHQVTQMGQEVILRCVPISNHLYFYWYRQILGQKVEFLVSFYNNEISEKSEIFDDQFSVERPDGSNFTLKIRSTKLEDSAMYFCASSLMGAHPYEQYFGPGTRLTVT.

The table lists this clone with a count of one. The chain has TRBV6-5 and TRBJ2-1; D is possibly TRBD1 or TRBD2 (5 bases each). V lost 0 bases and J 6 bases, leaving 15 bases between the germline ends. CDR3 length: 16 residues. Germline CDR1 MNHEY, CDR2 SVGAGI. CDR3 DNA: TGTGCCAGCAGTTACTCGGCAGGGACGATTACCAATGAGCAGTTCTTC. Protein: CASSYSAGTITNEQFF.

This chain connects TRBV27 to TRBJ1-1, with 12 bases matching TRBD1. CDR1 and CDR2 from the germline V gene are MNHEY and SMNVEV (reference sequence). Germline trimming cut 4 bases from V and 0 bases from J; bases unmatched to any gene: 15. The CDR3 spans 20 residues. The CDR3: CASSSPRDRGPAWLNTEAFF. The CDR3, as DNA: TGTGCCAGCAGTTCACCCCGGGACAGGGGGCCGGCGTGGTTGAACACTGAAGCTTTCTTT.

J is TRBJ2-5 and V is TRBV7-8; D perhaps matches TRBD2 (5 bases). The CDR3 runs 15 residues. CDR1 is SGHVS, CDR2 FQNEAQ, per germline. V was shortened by 3 bases and J by 2 bases, with 13 bases between the two germline ends. CDR3 DNA sequence: TGTGCCAGCAGCTTCGACGGGGTAGATCAAGAGACCCAGTACTTC. Translation: CASSFDGVDQETQYF.

This clone showed up just a few times. V and J are TRBV5-6 and TRBJ1-1; no definite D call. V lost 1 base and J lost 5, with 9 bases in between. CDR3 length equals 13 residues. Germline assignment: CDR1 SGHDT and CDR2 YYEEEE. The DNA for the CDR3 is TGTGCCAGCAGCTTGCCTGATGGAACTGAAGCTTTCTTT. Its translation: CASSLPDGTEAFF.

The chain couples TRBV7-9 to TRBJ2-3; 15 positions match TRBD2. The V segment lost 5 bases and the J segment 14 bases; nucleotides outside the gene matches: 11. CDR1 and CDR2 from the germline V gene are SEHNR and FQNEAQ (reference sequence). The CDR3 sequence is 15 residues long. Written as DNA, the CDR3 is TGTGCCAGCAGCCCCACAGGGACTAGCGGGAGGAATTGGTATTTT. It specifies CASSPTGTSGRNWYF.

This sequence joins TRBV9 and TRBJ1-2; tentative D call: TRBD1 (5 bases). Trimming took off 8 bases at V and 2 bases at J, with 16 bases between the two ends. In germline, CDR1 is SGDLS, CDR2 YYNGEE. The CDR3 consists of 14 residues. This CDR3 reads CASSLEEGNYGYTF. The CDR3, as DNA: TGTGCCAGTAGCCTCGAAGAGGGGAACTATGGCTACACCTTC.

The gene calls are TRBV6-1 and TRBJ1-1; D gene unclear. The CDR3 sequence is 14 residues long. Deletions cut 1 base from V and 4 bases from J, with 10 bases between. Germline V gives CDR1 MNHNS, CDR2 SASEGT. The CDR3 DNA sequence: TGTGCCAGCAGTGAAGAGGACTGGATCACTGAAGCTTTCTTT. Translation gives CASSEEDWITEAFF.

In DNA form, the CDR3 reads TGCGCCAGCAGCTCTCCGACAGGGGACTCCTACGAGCAGTACTTC. Protein sequence: CASSSPTGDSYEQYF. The chain has TRBV5-1 and TRBJ2-7; 8 bases line up with TRBD1. Trimming at V came to 3 bases and at J to 0 bases, leaving 5 bases not matched to a gene. Germline V gene sequence: CDR1 SGHRS, CDR2 YFSETQ. This CDR3 spans 15 amino acids.

The rearrangement uses TRBV27 and TRBJ2-7; possible D gene TRBD2, 5 bases. CDR1 is MNHEY and CDR2 is SMNVEV in the germline V gene (reference sequence). The CDR3 covers 16 residues. V dropped 4 bases and J dropped 5 bases, with 21 bases sitting between them. CDR3: CASSSSLGEEFHEQYF. In DNA form, the CDR3 reads TGTGCCAGCAGTTCCTCACTAGGCGAGGAATTCCACGAGCAGTACTTC.

The count of this clone is one. The chain is built from TRBV6-1 and TRBJ2-5; TRBD2 might be the D (7 bases). The last part of the DNA fits TRBJ2-7 better; the J call may be wrong. The CDR3 contains 17 residues. Germline V gene lookup returns CDR1 MNHNS and CDR2 SASEGT. The CDR3 nucleotides read TGTGCCAGCAGTGAAAATTGGGGGGGCATCATGATGGACGAGCAGTACTTC. It is translated as CASSENWGGIMMDEQYF.

The chain links TRBV21-1 to TRBJ2-1; the D call in the table, TRBD2, was not verified against the DNA. TRBV21-1 is recorded as a pseudogene. The CDR3 consists of 16 residues. CDR3 coding DNA: TGTGCCAGCAGCTCCGCACCCGGGGGGATATACAATGAGCAGTTCTTC. Residues: CASSSAPGGIYNEQFF.

This rearrangement joins TRBV9 to TRBJ1-2; no clear D gene. V lost 0 bases and J lost 8, with 11 bases in between. Germline V CDR1 and CDR2: SGDLS, YYNGEE. The CDR3 runs 13 residues. CDR3 residues: CASSVVAGQGYTF. The CDR3, as DNA: TGTGCCAGCAGCGTAGTGGCAGGTCAGGGCTACACCTTC.

The gene calls are TRBV7-8 and TRBJ2-1; the D gene is possibly TRBD1 (6 bases). Per the germline V gene, CDR1 is SGHVS and CDR2 is FQNEAQ. V gave up 1 base and J gave up 2 bases, with 9 bases separating them. The CDR3 runs 15 residues. The CDR3 sequence is CASSLGGRTYNEQFF. Here the CDR3 DNA reads TGTGCCAGCAGCTTAGGGGGGCGGACCTACAATGAGCAGTTCTTC.

The rearrangement joins TRBV14 to TRBJ1-6; 8 bases are a match to TRBD1. V gave up 5 bases and J gave up 5 bases; unmatched junction bases: 8. The CDR3 loop spans 16 amino acids. The germline CDR1 and CDR2 sequences are SGHDN and FVKESK. CDR3 bases: TGTGCCAGCAGCTATCGACAGGGGACCAATAATTCACCCCTCCACTTT. Encoded protein: CASSYRQGTNNSPLHF. The complete variable domain, with remaining parts taken from reference TRBV14 and TRBJ1-6, reads EAGVTQFPSHSVIEKGQTVTLRCDPISGHDNLYWYRRVMGKEIKFLLHFVKESKQDESGMPNNRFLAERTGGTYSTLKVQPAELEDSGVYFCASSYRQGTNNSPLHFGNGTRLTVT.

This rearrangement joins TRBV29-1 to TRBJ2-1, with TRBD1 as a possible D gene (6 bases). The CDR3 is 14 amino acids. Germline CDR1 reads SQVTM; CDR2 reads ANQGSEA. The ends were cut back, 7 bases at V and 0 bases at J, with 13 bases in the middle. The CDR3, as DNA: TGCAGCGCCGAGGGGGTGAGCTCCTACAATGAGCAGTTCTTC. Protein product: CSAEGVSSYNEQFF.

The chain links TRBV28 to TRBJ2-7; D could derive from TRBD1 or TRBD2 (6 bases each). Germline V CDR1 and CDR2: MDHEN, SYDVKM. V was pared by 5 bases and J by 5 bases, with 16 bases between. This CDR3 is built from 14 residues. CDR3 residues: CASSQDRLGDEQYF. In DNA, the CDR3 is TGTGCCAGCAGTCAGGACAGACTAGGCGACGAGCAGTACTTC.

The chain links TRBV28 to TRBJ1-5; D remains unclear. The V gene lost 7 bases and the J gene lost 6 bases, with 13 bases spanning the gap. The CDR3 covers 13 residues. Germline-derived CDR1 and CDR2 are MDHEN and SYDVKM. CDR3 region: CASTSRGGQPQHF. CDR3 DNA sequence: TGTGCCAGCACTTCACGCGGCGGTCAGCCCCAGCATTTT.

In this sample, this clone turned up once. V and J are TRBV6-1 and TRBJ2-6, with 9 nucleotides matching TRBD1. In germline, CDR1 is MNHNS, CDR2 SASEGT. V shed 4 bases, J shed 0 bases, and the junction held 7 bases outside the gene matches. The CDR3 is made up of 18 amino acids. The chain's CDR3 is CASSGRRQGDSGANVLTF. For the CDR3, the DNA is TGTGCCAGCAGTGGGCGTCGACAGGGGGACTCTGGGGCCAACGTCCTGACTTTC.

The CDR3 DNA sequence: TGTGCCAGCAGCTTACCGGCGGGCTCTTTGGCCGAGCAGTACTTC. The encoded protein is CASSLPAGSLAEQYF. The V call is TRBV7-9, the J call TRBJ2-7; D might be TRBD2 (5 bases). V gave up 2 bases and J gave up 6 bases, with 17 bases separating them. The CDR3 sequence is 15 residues long. Germline values: CDR1 SEHNR, CDR2 FQNEAQ (reference sequence). Based on the CDR3 plus reference TRBV7-9 and TRBJ2-7, the full variable domain is DTGVSQNPRHKITKRGQNVTFRCDPISEHNRLYWYRQTLGQGPEFLTYFQNEAQLEKSRLLSDRFSAERPKGSFSTLEIQRTEQGDSAMYLCASSLPAGSLAEQYFGPGTRLTVT.

The chain combines TRBV27 with TRBJ2-5; 9 nucleotides line up with TRBD2. Germline CDR1 MNHEY, CDR2 SMNVEV (reference sequence). J gave up 4 bases and V 5 bases, and 5 bases lay outside the gene matches. The CDR3 loop spans 14 amino acids. The chain's CDR3 is CASSLSGGTETQYF. CDR3 nucleotides: TGTGCCAGCAGTCTTAGCGGGGGTACAGAGACCCAGTACTTC.

The chain combines TRBV4-1 with TRBJ2-7, with 7 bases lining up with TRBD1. Germline loops: CDR1 MGHRA, CDR2 YSYEKL. CDR3 length equals 13 residues. Unmatched junction bases numbered 3, after V lost 4 bases and J lost 3 bases. CDR3 sequence (DNA): TGCGCCAGCAGCCTAAGACAGGGCTACGAGCAGTACTTC. Translated: CASSLRQGYEQYF.

The rearrangement links TRBV13 to TRBJ1-5; D remains ambiguous. CDR3 length: 13 residues. Deletions cut 1 base from V and 4 bases from J, with 5 bases between. Germline V gene data show CDR1 as PRHDT and CDR2 as FYEKMQ (reference sequence). Here the CDR3 DNA reads TGTGCCAGCAGCTTAGCGGGGAATCAGCCCCAGCATTTT. Encoded protein: CASSLAGNQPQHF. The full variable domain, rest sourced from reference TRBV13 and TRBJ1-5, is AAGVIQSPRHLIKEKRETATLKCYPIPRHDTVYWYQQGPGQDPQFLISFYEKMQSDKGSIPDRFSAQQFSDYHSELNMSSLELGDSALYFCASSLAGNQPQHFGDGTRLSIL.